This TCR beta chain came from a study of shared clonotypes between healthy human individuals. As handled by the study authors: ImmunoSEQ junction-only sequences lacked quality scores, so their filtering differed. The assay was immunoSEQ multiplex PCR, and TCRdb's table has in-frame clones only and misses some. V and J calls plus clone size are reproduced from that table; the DNA served to infer D and trimming. The sample carries over 850,000 clones, about four fifths recorded once. This CDR3 contains 14 residues. Germline assignment: CDR1 SGHAT and CDR2 FQDESV (reference sequence). Trimming removed 3 bases from V and 4 bases from J; junction bases left unmatched: 2.

This chain links TRBV11-1 with TRBJ2-3; 9 bases agree with TRBD1. The sequencing input was memory CD4+ T cells from PBMCs. Described subset: CD45RA-negative fraction. The source is a man aged 18 to 29 in good health. Some clones in this sample may be carry-over from other donors' samples. CDR3 residues: CASSLDRGPDTQYF. The CDR3 region has the DNA TGTGCCAGCAGCTTGGACAGGGGACCAGATACGCAGTATTTT.